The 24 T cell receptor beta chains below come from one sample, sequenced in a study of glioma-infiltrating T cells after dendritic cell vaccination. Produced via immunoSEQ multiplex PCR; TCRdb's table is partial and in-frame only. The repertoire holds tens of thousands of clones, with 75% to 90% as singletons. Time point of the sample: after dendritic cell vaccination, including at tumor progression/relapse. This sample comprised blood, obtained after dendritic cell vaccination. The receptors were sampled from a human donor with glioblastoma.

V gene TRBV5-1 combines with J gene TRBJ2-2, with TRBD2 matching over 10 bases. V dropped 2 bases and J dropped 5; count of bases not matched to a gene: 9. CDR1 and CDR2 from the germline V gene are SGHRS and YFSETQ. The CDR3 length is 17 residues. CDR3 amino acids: CASSLMPKLAGTGELFF. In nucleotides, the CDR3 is TGCGCCAGCAGCTTAATGCCCAAACTAGCGGGGACCGGGGAGCTGTTTTTT.

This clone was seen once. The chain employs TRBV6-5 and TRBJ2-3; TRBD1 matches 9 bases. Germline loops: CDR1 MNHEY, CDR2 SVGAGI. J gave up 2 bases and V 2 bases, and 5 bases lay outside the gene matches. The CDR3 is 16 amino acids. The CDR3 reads CASSYMGQGTTDTQYF. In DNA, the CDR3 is TGTGCCAGCAGTTACATGGGACAGGGCACCACAGATACGCAGTATTTT.

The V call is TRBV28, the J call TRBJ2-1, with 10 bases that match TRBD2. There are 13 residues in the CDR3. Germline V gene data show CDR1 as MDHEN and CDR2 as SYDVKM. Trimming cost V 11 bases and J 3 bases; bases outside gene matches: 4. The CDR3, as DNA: TGTGCCGCGGGGACTAGCGACTACAATGAGCAGTTCTTC. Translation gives CAAGTSDYNEQFF.

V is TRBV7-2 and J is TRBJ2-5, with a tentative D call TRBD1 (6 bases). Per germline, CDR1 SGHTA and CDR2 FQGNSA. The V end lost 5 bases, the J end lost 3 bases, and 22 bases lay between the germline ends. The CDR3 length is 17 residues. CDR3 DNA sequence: TGTGCCAGCAGCCCGGGACCCCCGCGGACAGTCGAAGAGACCCAGTACTTC. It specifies CASSPGPPRTVEETQYF.

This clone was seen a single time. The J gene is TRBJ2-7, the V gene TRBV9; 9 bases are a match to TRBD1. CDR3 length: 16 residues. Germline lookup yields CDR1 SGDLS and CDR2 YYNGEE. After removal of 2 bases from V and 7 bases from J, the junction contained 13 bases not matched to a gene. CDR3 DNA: TGTGCCAGCAGCGTCTCCGGGACAGGGAGAGTCGGGGAGCAGTACTTC. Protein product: CASSVSGTGRVGEQYF.

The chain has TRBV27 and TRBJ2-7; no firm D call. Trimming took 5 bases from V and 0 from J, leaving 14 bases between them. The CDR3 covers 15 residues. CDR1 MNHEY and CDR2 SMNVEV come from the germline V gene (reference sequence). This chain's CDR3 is CASSAYYGNSYEQYF. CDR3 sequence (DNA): TGTGCCAGCAGTGCCTACTACGGTAACTCCTACGAGCAGTACTTC.

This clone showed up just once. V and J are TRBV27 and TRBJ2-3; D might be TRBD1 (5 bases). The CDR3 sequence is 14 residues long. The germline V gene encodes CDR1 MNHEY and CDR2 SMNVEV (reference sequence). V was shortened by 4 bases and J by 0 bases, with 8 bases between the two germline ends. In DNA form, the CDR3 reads TGTGCCAGCAGTTCACGACAGAGCACAGATACGCAGTATTTT. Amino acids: CASSSRQSTDTQYF.

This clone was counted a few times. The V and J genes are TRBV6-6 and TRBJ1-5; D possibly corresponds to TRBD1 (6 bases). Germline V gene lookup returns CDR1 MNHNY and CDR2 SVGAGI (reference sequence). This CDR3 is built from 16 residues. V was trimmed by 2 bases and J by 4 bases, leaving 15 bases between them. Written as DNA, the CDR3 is TGTGCCAGCAGTTACAGGGGGACATTTGGAAATCAGCCCCAGCATTTT. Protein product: CASSYRGTFGNQPQHF.

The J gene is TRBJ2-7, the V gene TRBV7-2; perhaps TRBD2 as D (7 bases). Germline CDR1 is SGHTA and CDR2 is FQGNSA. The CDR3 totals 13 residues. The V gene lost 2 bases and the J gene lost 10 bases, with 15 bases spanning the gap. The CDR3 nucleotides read TGTGCCAGCAGCTTATGGGAGGGGGACCGACAGTACTTC. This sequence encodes CASSLWEGDRQYF.

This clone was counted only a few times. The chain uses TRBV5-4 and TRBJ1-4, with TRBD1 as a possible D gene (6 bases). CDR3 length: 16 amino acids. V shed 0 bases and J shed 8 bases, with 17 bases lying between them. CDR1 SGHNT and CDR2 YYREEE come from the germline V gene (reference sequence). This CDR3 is CASSLAGAGVREKLFF. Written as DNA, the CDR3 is TGTGCCAGCAGCTTGGCCGGGGCAGGGGTAAGGGAAAAACTGTTTTTT.

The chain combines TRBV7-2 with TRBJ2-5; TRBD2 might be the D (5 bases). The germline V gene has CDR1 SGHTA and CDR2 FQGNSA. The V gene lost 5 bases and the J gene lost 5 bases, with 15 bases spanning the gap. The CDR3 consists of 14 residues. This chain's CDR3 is CASSLLEGGETQYF. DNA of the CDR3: TGTGCCAGCAGCCTACTAGAAGGCGGTGAGACCCAGTACTTC.

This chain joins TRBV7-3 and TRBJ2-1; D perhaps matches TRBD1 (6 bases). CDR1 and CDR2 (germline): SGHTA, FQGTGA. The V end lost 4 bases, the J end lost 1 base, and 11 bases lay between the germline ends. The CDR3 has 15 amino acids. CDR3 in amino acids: CASSSDSLSYNEQFF. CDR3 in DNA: TGTGCCAGCAGCTCGGACAGCCTATCCTACAATGAGCAGTTCTTC.

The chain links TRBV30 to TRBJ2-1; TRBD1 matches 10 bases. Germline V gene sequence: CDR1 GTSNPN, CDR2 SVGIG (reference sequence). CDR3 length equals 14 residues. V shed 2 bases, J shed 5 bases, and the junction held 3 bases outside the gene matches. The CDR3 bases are TGTGCCTGGAGTACCGGGACAGGGGACAATGAGCAGTTCTTC. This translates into CAWSTGTGDNEQFF.

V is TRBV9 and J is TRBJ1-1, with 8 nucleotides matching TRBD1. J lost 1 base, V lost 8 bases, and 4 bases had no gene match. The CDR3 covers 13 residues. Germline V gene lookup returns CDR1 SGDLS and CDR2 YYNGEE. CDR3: CASVGTGNTEAFF. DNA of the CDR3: TGTGCCAGTGTCGGGACAGGGAACACTGAAGCTTTCTTT.

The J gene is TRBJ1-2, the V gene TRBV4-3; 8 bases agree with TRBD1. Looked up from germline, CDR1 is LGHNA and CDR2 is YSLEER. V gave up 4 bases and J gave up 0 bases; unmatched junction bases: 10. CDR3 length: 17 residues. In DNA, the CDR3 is TGCGCCAGCAGCCTCCTCGGACAGGGAGAGACTAACTATGGCTACACCTTC. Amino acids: CASSLLGQGETNYGYTF.

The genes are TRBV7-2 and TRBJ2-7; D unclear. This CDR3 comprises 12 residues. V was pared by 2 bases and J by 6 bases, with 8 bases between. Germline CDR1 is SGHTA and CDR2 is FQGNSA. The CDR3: CASSLWPGEQYF. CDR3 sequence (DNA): TGTGCCAGCAGCTTATGGCCAGGCGAGCAGTACTTC.

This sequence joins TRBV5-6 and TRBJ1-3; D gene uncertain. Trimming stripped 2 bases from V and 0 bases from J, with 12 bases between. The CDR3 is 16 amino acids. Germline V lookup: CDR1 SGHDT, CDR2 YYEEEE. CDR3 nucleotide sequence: TGTGCCAGCAGCTTCGGAGCAGCTCCCTCTGGAAACACCATATATTTT. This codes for CASSFGAAPSGNTIYF. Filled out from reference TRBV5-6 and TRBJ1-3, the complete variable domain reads DAGVTQSPTHLIKTRGQQVTLRCSPKSGHDTVSWYQQALGQGPQFIFQYYEEEERQRGNFPDRFSGHQFPNYSSELNVNALLLGDSALYLCASSFGAAPSGNTIYFGEGSWLTVV.

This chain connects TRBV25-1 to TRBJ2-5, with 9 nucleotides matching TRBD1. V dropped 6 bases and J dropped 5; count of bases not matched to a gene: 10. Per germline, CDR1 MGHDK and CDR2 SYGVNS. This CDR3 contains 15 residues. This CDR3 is CASSQQGARMETQYF. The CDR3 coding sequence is TGTGCCAGCAGCCAACAGGGGGCACGTATGGAGACCCAGTACTTC.

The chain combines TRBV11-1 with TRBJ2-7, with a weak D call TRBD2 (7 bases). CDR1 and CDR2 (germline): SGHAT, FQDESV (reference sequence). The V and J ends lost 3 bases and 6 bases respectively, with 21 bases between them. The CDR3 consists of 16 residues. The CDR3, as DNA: TGTGCCAGCAGCTTTCGCGGGACTGGGGGGGCGGTCGAGCAGTACTTC. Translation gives CASSFRGTGGAVEQYF.

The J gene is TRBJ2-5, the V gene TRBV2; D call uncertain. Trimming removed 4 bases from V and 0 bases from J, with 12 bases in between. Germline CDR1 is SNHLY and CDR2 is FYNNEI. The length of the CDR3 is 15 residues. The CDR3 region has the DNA TGTGCCAGCAGTGGGTGGTGGGCAGACCAAGAGACCCAGTACTTC. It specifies CASSGWWADQETQYF.

CDR3 nucleotides: TGTGCCAGCTCCCCCTTAGGGGGTAACTATGGCTACACCTTC. This encodes CASSPLGGNYGYTF. This chain connects TRBV6-5 to TRBJ1-2; D may be TRBD1 (6 bases). The CDR3 is 14 residues long. The V and J ends lost 8 bases and 1 base respectively, with 14 bases between them. The V gene's germline CDR1 is MNHEY and CDR2 SVGAGI.

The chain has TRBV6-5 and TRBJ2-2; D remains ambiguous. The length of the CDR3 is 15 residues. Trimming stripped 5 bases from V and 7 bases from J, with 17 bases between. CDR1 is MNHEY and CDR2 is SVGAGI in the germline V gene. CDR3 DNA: TGTGCCAGCAGTCATTCGGTCGATAGTGGCGGGGAGCTGTTTTTT. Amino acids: CASSHSVDSGGELFF.

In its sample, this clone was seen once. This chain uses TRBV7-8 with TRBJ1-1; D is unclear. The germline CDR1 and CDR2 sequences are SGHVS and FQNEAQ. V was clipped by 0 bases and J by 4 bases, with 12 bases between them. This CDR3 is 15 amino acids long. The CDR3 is CASSLAILEITEAFF. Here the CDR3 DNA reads TGTGCCAGCAGCTTAGCGATTTTGGAGATCACTGAAGCTTTCTTT.

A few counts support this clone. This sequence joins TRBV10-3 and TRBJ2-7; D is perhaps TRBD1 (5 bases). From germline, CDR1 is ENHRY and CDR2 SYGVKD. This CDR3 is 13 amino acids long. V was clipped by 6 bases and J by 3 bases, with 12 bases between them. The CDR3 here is CAIRSGRDYEQYF. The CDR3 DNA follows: TGTGCCATCAGATCCGGCAGGGACTACGAGCAGTACTTC.